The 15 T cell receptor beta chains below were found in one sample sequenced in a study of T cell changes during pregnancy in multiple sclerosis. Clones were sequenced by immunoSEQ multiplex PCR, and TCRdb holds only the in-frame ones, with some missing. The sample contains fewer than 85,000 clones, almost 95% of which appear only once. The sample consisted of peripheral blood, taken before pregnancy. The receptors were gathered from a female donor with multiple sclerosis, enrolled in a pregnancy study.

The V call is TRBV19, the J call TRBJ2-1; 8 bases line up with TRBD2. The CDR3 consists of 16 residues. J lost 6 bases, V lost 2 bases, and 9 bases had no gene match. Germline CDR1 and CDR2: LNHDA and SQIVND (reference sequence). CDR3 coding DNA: TGTGCCAGTAGTATAAGTAGCGGGATCTTTATCAATGAGCAGTTCTTC. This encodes CASSISSGIFINEQFF.

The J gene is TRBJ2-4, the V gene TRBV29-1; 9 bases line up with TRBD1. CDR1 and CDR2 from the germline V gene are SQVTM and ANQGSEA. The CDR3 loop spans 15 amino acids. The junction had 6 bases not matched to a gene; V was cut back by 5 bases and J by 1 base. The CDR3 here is CSVWDRAEAKNIQYF. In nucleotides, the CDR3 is TGCAGCGTTTGGGACAGGGCTGAGGCCAAAAACATTCAGTACTTC.

CDR3 sequence reads: CASSPFGAGGRTDTQYF. The CDR3 region has the DNA TGTGCCAGCTCACCATTTGGAGCAGGGGGCCGCACAGATACGCAGTATTTT. V and J are TRBV18 and TRBJ2-3; 8 nucleotides align to TRBD1. The V segment lost 2 bases and the J segment 1 base; nucleotides outside the gene matches: 8. The CDR3 loop spans 17 amino acids. Germline loops: CDR1 KGHSH, CDR2 LQKENI.

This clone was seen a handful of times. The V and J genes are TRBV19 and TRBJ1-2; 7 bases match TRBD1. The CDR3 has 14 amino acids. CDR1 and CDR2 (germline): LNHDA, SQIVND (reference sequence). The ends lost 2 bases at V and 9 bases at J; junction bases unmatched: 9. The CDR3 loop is CASSILTGRSRYTF. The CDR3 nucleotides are TGTGCCAGTAGTATATTGACAGGGAGATCCCGCTACACCTTC. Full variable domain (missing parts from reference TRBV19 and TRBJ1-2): DGGITQSPKYLFRKEGQNVTLSCEQNLNHDAMYWYRQDPGQGLRLIYYSQIVNDFQKGDIAEGYSVSREKKESFPLTVTSAQKNPTAFYLCASSILTGRSRYTFGSGTRLTVV.

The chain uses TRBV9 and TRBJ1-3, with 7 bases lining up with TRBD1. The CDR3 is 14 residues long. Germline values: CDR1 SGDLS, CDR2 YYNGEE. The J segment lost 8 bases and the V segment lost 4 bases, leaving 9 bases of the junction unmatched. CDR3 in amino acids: CASSRLDQGDTIYF. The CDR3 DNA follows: TGTGCCAGCAGCCGCCTCGACCAGGGGGACACCATATATTTT.

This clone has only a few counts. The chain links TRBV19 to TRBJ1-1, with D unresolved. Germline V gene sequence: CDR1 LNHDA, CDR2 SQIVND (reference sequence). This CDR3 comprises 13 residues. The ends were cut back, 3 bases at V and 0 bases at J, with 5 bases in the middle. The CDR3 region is CASSISVNTEAFF. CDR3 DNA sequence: TGTGCCAGTAGTATCTCGGTGAACACTGAAGCTTTCTTT.

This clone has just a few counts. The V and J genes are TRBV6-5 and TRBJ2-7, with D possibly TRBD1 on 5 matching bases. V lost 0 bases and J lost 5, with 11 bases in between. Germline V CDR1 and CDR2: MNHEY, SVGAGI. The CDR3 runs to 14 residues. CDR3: CASSYSDKSDEQYF. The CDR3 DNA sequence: TGTGCCAGCAGTTACTCGGACAAGTCGGACGAGCAGTACTTC.

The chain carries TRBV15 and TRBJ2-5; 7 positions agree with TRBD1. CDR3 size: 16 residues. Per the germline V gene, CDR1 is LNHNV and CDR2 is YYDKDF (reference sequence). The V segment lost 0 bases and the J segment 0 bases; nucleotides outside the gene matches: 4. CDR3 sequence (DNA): TGTGCCACCAGCAGAGATGTACAGGGGCACCAAGAGACCCAGTACTTC. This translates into CATSRDVQGHQETQYF.

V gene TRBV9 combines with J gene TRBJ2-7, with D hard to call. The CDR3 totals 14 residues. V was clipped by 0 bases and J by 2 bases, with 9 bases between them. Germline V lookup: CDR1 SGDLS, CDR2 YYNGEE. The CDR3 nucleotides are TGTGCCAGCAGCGTAGTTGACGGAGCCTACGAGCAGTACTTC. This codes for CASSVVDGAYEQYF.

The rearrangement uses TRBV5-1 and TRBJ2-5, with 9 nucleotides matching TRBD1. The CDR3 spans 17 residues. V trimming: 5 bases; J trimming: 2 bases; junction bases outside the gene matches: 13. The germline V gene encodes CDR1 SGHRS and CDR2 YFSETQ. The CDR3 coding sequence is TGCGCCAGCAGAGAAGGGTTGGGACAGGGAGGGCAAGAGACCCAGTACTTC. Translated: CASREGLGQGGQETQYF.

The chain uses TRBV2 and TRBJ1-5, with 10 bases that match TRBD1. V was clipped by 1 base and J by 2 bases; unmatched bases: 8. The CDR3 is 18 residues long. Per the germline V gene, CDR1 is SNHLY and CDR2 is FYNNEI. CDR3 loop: CASSEEWGQGYGNQPQHF. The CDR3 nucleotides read TGTGCCAGCAGTGAAGAGTGGGGACAGGGGTACGGCAATCAGCCCCAGCATTTT.

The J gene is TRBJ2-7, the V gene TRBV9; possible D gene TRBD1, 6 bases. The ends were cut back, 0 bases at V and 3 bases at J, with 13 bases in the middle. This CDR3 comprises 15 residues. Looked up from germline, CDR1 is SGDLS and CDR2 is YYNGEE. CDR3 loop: CASSVAGEIDYEQYF. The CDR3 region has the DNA TGTGCCAGCAGCGTAGCAGGGGAGATAGACTACGAGCAGTACTTC.

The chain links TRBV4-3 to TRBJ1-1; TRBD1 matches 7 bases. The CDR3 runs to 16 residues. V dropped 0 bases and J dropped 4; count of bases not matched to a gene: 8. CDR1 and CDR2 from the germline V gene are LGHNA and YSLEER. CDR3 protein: CASSQEAGGRITEAFF. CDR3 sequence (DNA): TGCGCCAGCAGCCAAGAGGCAGGGGGGAGGATCACTGAAGCTTTCTTT.

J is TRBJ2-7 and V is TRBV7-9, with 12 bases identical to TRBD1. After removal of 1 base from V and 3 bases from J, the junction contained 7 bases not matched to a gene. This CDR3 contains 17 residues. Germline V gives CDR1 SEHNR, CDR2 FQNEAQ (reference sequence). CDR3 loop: CASSLVSGTGGNYEQYF. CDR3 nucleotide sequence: TGTGCCAGCAGCTTAGTATCCGGGACAGGGGGCAACTACGAGCAGTACTTC.

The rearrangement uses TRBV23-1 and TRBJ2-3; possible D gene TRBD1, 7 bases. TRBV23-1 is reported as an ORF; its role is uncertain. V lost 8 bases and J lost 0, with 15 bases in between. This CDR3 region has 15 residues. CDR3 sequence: CASPTGDRSTDTQYF. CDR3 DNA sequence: TGCGCCAGCCCCACGGGGGACAGAAGCACAGATACGCAGTATTTT.